The next 30 T cell receptor beta chains were all read from a single sample in a study of cytomegalovirus exposure and HLA in healthy donors (dated 2017 in TCRdb). Libraries were constructed by the immunoSEQ multiplex PCR assay. The source is immuneACCESS, and TCRdb retained only in-frame sequences with V and J called. Part of the clones is not carried over; for the studies checked, unresolved V genes explain less than half of this, and the remainder is unexplained. This sample lists approximately 170,000 clones; about 85% were detected once. The ten largest clonotypes hold about 17% of the sample. What was sequenced was PBMCs. Receptor source: a man in his late teens or twenties in good health and CMV-seropositive.

This clone was found a few times. This chain uses TRBV28 with TRBJ1-2; D might be TRBD1 (6 bases). Germline lookup yields CDR1 MDHEN and CDR2 SYDVKM. The CDR3 length is 15 residues. Trimming left V 4 bases short and J 2 bases short, with 14 bases between. The CDR3 DNA reads as TGTGCCAGCAGTTCCTATACTACAGGGAACTATGGCTACACCTTC. Encoded protein: CASSSYTTGNYGYTF.

The CDR3: CASSQTWTGGVRFYEQYF. For the CDR3, the DNA is TGCGCCAGCAGTCAGACGTGGACAGGGGGCGTAAGATTCTACGAGCAGTACTTC. This chain connects TRBV23-1 to TRBJ2-7, with 11 bases identical to TRBD1. TRBV23-1 is marked as an open reading frame, function uncertain. The CDR3 runs to 18 residues. V trimming: 3 bases; J trimming: 3 bases; junction bases outside the gene matches: 13.

The V gene is TRBV5-1, the J gene TRBJ2-1; D might be TRBD1 (6 bases). In germline, CDR1 is SGHRS, CDR2 YFSETQ. The CDR3 is made up of 14 amino acids. Trimming took 2 bases from V and 7 from J, leaving 13 bases between them. CDR3 loop: CASSFTGPGNEQFF. CDR3 nucleotide sequence: TGCGCCAGCAGCTTCACAGGGCCTGGGAATGAGCAGTTCTTC.

The rearrangement uses TRBV9 and TRBJ1-2; 8 bases align to TRBD1. This CDR3 comprises 16 residues. Germline CDR1 SGDLS, CDR2 YYNGEE. J gave up 1 base and V 4 bases, and 9 bases lay outside the gene matches. CDR3 nucleotides: TGTGCCAGCAGCACAAAACAGGGGGGCCTTAACTATGGCTACACCTTC. This sequence encodes CASSTKQGGLNYGYTF.

The chain carries TRBV6-5 and TRBJ2-3, with TRBD1 matching over 7 bases. Per germline, CDR1 MNHEY and CDR2 SVGAGI. The CDR3 spans 14 residues. The V gene end was trimmed by 5 bases and the J gene end by 3 bases; junction bases not matched to a gene: 5. The chain's CDR3 is CASSRQGVTDTQYF. CDR3 DNA sequence: TGTGCCAGCAGTAGGCAGGGGGTTACAGATACGCAGTATTTT.

The gene calls are TRBV11-2 and TRBJ2-5, with D unclear. This CDR3 has 14 amino acids. Germline V CDR1 and CDR2: SGHAT, FQNNGV. With 4 bases removed from V and 1 base from J, the gap between germline ends came to 10 bases. CDR3 region: CASSSEWAQETQYF. CDR3 DNA sequence: TGTGCCAGCAGCTCCGAATGGGCCCAAGAGACCCAGTACTTC.

The rearrangement links TRBV4-1 to TRBJ2-7, with TRBD2 identical over 10 bases. CDR3 size: 15 residues. CDR1 and CDR2 from the germline V gene are MGHRA and YSYEKL. Trimming at V came to 3 bases and at J to 4 bases, leaving 6 bases not matched to a gene. In nucleotides, the CDR3 is TGCGCCAGCAGCCAGTCTAGCGGGAGTTCGTACGAGCAGTACTTC. Encoded protein: CASSQSSGSSYEQYF.

This clone was detected only a few times. The chain employs TRBV2 and TRBJ2-7, with TRBD1 identical over 7 bases. The CDR3 consists of 14 residues. With 4 bases clipped from V and 2 bases from J, the junction kept 5 bases outside the gene matches. Germline CDR1 and CDR2: SNHLY and FYNNEI. For the CDR3, the DNA is TGTGCCAGCAGTGCCCGACAGGGTACCTACGAGCAGTACTTC. Amino acid sequence: CASSARQGTYEQYF.

The chain links TRBV5-1 to TRBJ2-5; the match to TRBD2 covers 15 bases. This CDR3 is 15 amino acids long. Germline assignment: CDR1 SGHRS and CDR2 YFSETQ. The V and J ends lost 8 bases and 0 bases, in that order; junction bases with no gene match: 2. As DNA, the CDR3 is TGCGCCAGTAGGACTAGCGGGGGGGACCAAGAGACCCAGTACTTC. This gives the protein CASRTSGGDQETQYF.

The gene calls are TRBV4-2 and TRBJ1-5, with D tentatively TRBD1 (5 bases). From germline, CDR1 is LGHNA and CDR2 YNFKEQ. Trimming took off 0 bases at V and 3 bases at J, with 12 bases between the two ends. The CDR3 spans 16 residues. CDR3 in DNA: TGTGCCAGCAGCCAAGATACAGGAGAAGCCAATCAGCCCCAGCATTTT. This codes for CASSQDTGEANQPQHF.

The V and J genes are TRBV7-9 and TRBJ1-3; D is possibly TRBD1 (5 bases). The germline V gene has CDR1 SEHNR and CDR2 FQNEAQ (reference sequence). The V and J ends lost 4 bases and 0 bases respectively, with 7 bases between them. This CDR3 has 14 amino acids. The DNA of the CDR3 is TGTGCCAGCAGCTCGGACATCTCTGGAAACACCATATATTTT. The encoded protein is CASSSDISGNTIYF.

The chain links TRBV27 to TRBJ2-1, with a weak D call TRBD2 (5 bases). V was cut by 3 bases and J by 6 bases, with 9 bases left in between. The germline gives CDR1 MNHEY, CDR2 SMNVEV (reference sequence). This CDR3 contains 13 residues. CDR3 sequence reads: CASSFRRGNEQFF. The DNA for the CDR3 is TGTGCCAGCAGTTTTCGACGGGGCAATGAGCAGTTCTTC.

The CDR3 loop is CASHLDSSNQPQHF. In DNA, the CDR3 is TGTGCCAGCCACCTGGACAGCTCCAATCAGCCCCAGCATTTT. V gene TRBV2 combines with J gene TRBJ1-5; a weak D match, TRBD1 (6 bases). The CDR3 extends over 14 amino acids. Germline loops: CDR1 SNHLY, CDR2 FYNNEI. Between the trimmed V and J ends, which lost 8 bases and 3 bases, there was a span of 14 bases. Complete variable domain (other parts from reference TRBV2 and TRBJ1-5): EPEVTQTPSHQVTQMGQEVILRCVPISNHLYFYWYRQILGQKVEFLVSFYNNEISEKSEIFDDQFSVERPDGSNFTLKIRSTKLEDSAMYFCASHLDSSNQPQHFGDGTRLSIL.

The V and J genes are TRBV6-6 and TRBJ2-2, with 7 bases aligning to TRBD2. Germline lookup yields CDR1 MNHNY and CDR2 SVGAGI (reference sequence). This CDR3 has 14 residues. V dropped 5 bases and J dropped 5; count of bases not matched to a gene: 5. The chain's CDR3 is CASSQLGGTGELFF. The DNA for the CDR3 is TGTGCCAGCAGTCAACTCGGGGGGACCGGGGAGCTGTTTTTT.

This chain links TRBV9 with TRBJ2-3; a weak D match, TRBD1 (6 bases). The germline V gene encodes CDR1 SGDLS and CDR2 YYNGEE. The germline V and J ends were trimmed by 0 bases and 1 base, with 9 bases remaining between them. This CDR3 is 15 amino acids long. The DNA of the CDR3 is TGTGCCAGCAGCGTAGACGCAGGGGGCACAGATACGCAGTATTTT. Its protein product is CASSVDAGGTDTQYF.

The chain has TRBV6-1 and TRBJ1-1; 8 bases map to TRBD1. This CDR3 has 15 residues. V gave up 7 bases and J gave up 3 bases; unmatched junction bases: 10. The germline V gene encodes CDR1 MNHNS and CDR2 SASEGT. The CDR3 protein is CASTDRGLRDTEAFF. As DNA, the CDR3 is TGTGCCAGCACCGACAGGGGCTTGCGAGACACTGAAGCTTTCTTT.

This clone was detected once. This chain connects TRBV29-1 to TRBJ2-7; tentative D call: TRBD1 (6 bases). The germline gives CDR1 SQVTM, CDR2 ANQGSEA. The CDR3 extends over 12 amino acids. V was pared by 6 bases and J by 3 bases, with 12 bases between. CDR3 sequence reads: CSVYREGYEQYF. CDR3 bases: TGCAGCGTGTACAGGGAAGGCTACGAGCAGTACTTC.

V is TRBV18 and J is TRBJ2-3, with 12 positions matching TRBD2. The CDR3 sequence is 16 residues long. Germline-derived CDR1 and CDR2 are KGHSH and LQKENI. Unmatched junction bases numbered 1, after V lost 2 bases and J lost 1 base. The CDR3, as DNA: TGTGCCAGCTCACCAGCTAGCGGGGGGGGCACAGATACGCAGTATTTT. Protein: CASSPASGGGTDTQYF.

The CDR3 protein is CASSTDMLGNEQFF. DNA of the CDR3: TGTGCCAGCAGCACGGACATGCTAGGGAATGAGCAGTTCTTC. The rearrangement links TRBV5-4 to TRBJ2-1; D perhaps matches TRBD1 (5 bases). From germline, CDR1 is SGHNT and CDR2 YYREEE (reference sequence). The CDR3 length is 14 residues. Trimming cost V 4 bases and J 7 bases, with 15 bases left between them.

The chain employs TRBV9 and TRBJ2-3; 10 nucleotides match TRBD2. CDR3 length: 15 residues. Germline V CDR1 and CDR2: SGDLS, YYNGEE. V was clipped by 6 bases and J by 3 bases; unmatched bases: 7. The CDR3 loop reads CASNDPAGGTDTQYF. CDR3 coding DNA: TGTGCCAGCAACGACCCAGCGGGAGGGACAGATACGCAGTATTTT.

This clone appeared once. The sample holds other DNA sequences that translate to the same CDR3. The chain combines TRBV5-1 with TRBJ2-5; 15 nucleotides agree with TRBD2. Trimming at V came to 4 bases and at J to 5 bases, leaving 6 bases not matched to a gene. CDR3 length equals 16 residues. The V gene's germline CDR1 is SGHRS and CDR2 YFSETQ. CDR3 DNA: TGCGCCAGCAGCCCGGGGACTAGCGGGAGGCTGGAGACCCAGTACTTC. This translates into CASSPGTSGRLETQYF.

The J gene is TRBJ1-2, the V gene TRBV5-5; TRBD1 aligns across 8 bases. J lost 5 bases, V lost 4 bases, and 10 bases had no gene match. The germline gives CDR1 SGHKS, CDR2 YYEKEE (reference sequence). This CDR3 is built from 15 residues. The CDR3 is CASSPGQGHLYGYTF. In DNA form, the CDR3 reads TGTGCCAGCAGCCCCGGACAGGGCCACCTTTATGGCTACACCTTC.

The rearrangement joins TRBV6-1 to TRBJ1-1, with a possible D match to TRBD1 (5 bases). V was clipped by 7 bases and J by 1 base, with 10 bases between them. The CDR3 length is 13 residues. Germline CDR1 is MNHNS and CDR2 is SASEGT. Here the CDR3 DNA reads TGTGCCAGCAAACCCAGGGAGAACACTGAAGCTTTCTTT. This encodes CASKPRENTEAFF.

The rearrangement links TRBV7-2 to TRBJ1-1; 8 bases fit TRBD1. This CDR3 region has 15 residues. The germline V gene encodes CDR1 SGHTA and CDR2 FQGNSA. V lost 6 bases and J lost 0; bases outside the gene matches: 6. In nucleotides, the CDR3 is TGTGCCAGCAGTTTAACGGGACAGGTGAACACTGAAGCTTTCTTT. Its translation: CASSLTGQVNTEAFF.

CDR3 region: CASSQEFGTGYSNQPQHF. Here the CDR3 DNA reads TGCGCCAGCAGCCAAGAGTTCGGGACAGGGTATAGCAATCAGCCCCAGCATTTT. The chain carries TRBV4-1 and TRBJ1-5; 9 nucleotides line up with TRBD1. CDR1 is MGHRA and CDR2 is YSYEKL in the germline V gene. The junction had 6 bases not matched to a gene; V was cut back by 0 bases and J by 0 bases. The CDR3 length is 18 residues.

V usage is TRBV5-4 and J usage is TRBJ2-2; 7 bases are a match to TRBD2. The V and J ends lost 1 base and 8 bases, in that order; junction bases with no gene match: 5. This CDR3 is built from 14 residues. The germline V gene has CDR1 SGHNT and CDR2 YYREEE (reference sequence). The CDR3 protein is CASSLWGGSGELFF. The CDR3 DNA sequence: TGTGCCAGCAGCTTGTGGGGGGGAAGTGGGGAGCTGTTTTTT.

V usage is TRBV6-1 and J usage is TRBJ1-2, with TRBD1 as a possible D gene (5 bases). Germline V CDR1 and CDR2: MNHNS, SASEGT. The CDR3 has 17 amino acids. The V end lost 2 bases, the J end lost 4 bases, and 20 bases lay between the germline ends. The CDR3 nucleotides are TGTGCCAGCAGTGAAAGGGGCGGGGTGGTTGACTTCTATGGCTACACCTTC. As protein: CASSERGGVVDFYGYTF.

This chain links TRBV27 with TRBJ2-6; perhaps TRBD1 as D (6 bases). The V and J ends lost 2 bases and 1 base respectively, with 12 bases between them. CDR1 is MNHEY, CDR2 SMNVEV, per germline (reference sequence). The CDR3 consists of 17 residues. The CDR3, as DNA: TGTGCCAGCAGTTTAAGGGGGAGTATATCTGGGGCCAACGTCCTGACTTTC. It translates to CASSLRGSISGANVLTF. Complete variable domain (other parts from reference TRBV27 and TRBJ2-6): EAQVTQNPRYLITVTGKKLTVTCSQNMNHEYMSWYRQDPGLGLRQIYYSMNVEVTDKGDVPEGYKVSRKEKRNFPLILESPSPNQTSLYFCASSLRGSISGANVLTFGAGSRLTVL.

The chain is built from TRBV7-9 and TRBJ2-1, with TRBD1 identical over 8 bases. Germline lookup yields CDR1 SEHNR and CDR2 FQNEAQ (reference sequence). This CDR3 is built from 12 residues. Trimming removed 4 bases from V and 15 bases from J; junction bases left unmatched: 8. DNA of the CDR3: TGTGCCAGCAGCTCACTTCAGGGGGCAGGGTTCTTC. Residues: CASSSLQGAGFF.

The chain carries TRBV7-7 and TRBJ2-3, with D maybe TRBD2 (6 bases). Trimming removed 5 bases from V and 5 bases from J, with 17 bases in between. This CDR3 contains 15 residues. Germline V gene lookup returns CDR1 SSHAT and CDR2 FNYEAQ (reference sequence). The CDR3 loop reads CASSRGTSSGDTQYF. The CDR3 region has the DNA TGTGCCAGCAGCCGGGGGACTTCTTCTGGAGATACGCAGTATTTT. The entire variable domain, with the rest obtained from reference TRBV7-7 and TRBJ2-3, is as follows: GAGVSQSPRYKVTKRGQDVTLRCDPISSHATLYWYQQALGQGPEFLTYFNYEAQPDKSGLPSDRFSAERPEGSISTLTIQRTEQRDSAMYRCASSRGTSSGDTQYFGPGTRLTVL.